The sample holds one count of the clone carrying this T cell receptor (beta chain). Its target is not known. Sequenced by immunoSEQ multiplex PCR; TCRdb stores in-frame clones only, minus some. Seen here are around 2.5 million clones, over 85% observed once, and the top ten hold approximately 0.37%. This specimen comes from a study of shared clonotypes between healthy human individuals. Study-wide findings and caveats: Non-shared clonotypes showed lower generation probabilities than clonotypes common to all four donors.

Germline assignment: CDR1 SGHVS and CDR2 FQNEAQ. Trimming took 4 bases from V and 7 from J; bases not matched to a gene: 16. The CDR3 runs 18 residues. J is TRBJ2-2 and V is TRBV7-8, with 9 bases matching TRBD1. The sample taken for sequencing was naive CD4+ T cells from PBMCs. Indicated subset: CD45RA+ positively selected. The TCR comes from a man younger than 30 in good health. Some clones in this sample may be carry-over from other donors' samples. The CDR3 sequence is CASSYTFLRTGEHGELFF. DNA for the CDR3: TGTGCCAGCAGCTACACCTTTCTTCGGACAGGGGAACACGGGGAGCTGTTTTTT.